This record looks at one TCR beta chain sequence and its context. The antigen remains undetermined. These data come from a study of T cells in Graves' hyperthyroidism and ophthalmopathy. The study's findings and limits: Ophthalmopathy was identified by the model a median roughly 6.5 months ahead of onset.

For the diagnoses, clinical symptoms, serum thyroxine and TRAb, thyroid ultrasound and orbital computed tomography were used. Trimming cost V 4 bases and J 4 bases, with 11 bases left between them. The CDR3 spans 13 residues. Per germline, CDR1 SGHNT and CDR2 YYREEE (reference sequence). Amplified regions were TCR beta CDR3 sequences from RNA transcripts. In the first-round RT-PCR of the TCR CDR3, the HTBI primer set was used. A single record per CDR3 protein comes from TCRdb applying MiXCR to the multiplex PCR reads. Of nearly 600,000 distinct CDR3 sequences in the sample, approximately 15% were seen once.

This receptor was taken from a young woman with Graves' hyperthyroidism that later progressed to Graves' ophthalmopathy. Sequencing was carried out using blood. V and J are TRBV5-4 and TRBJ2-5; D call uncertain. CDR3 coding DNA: TGTGCCAGCAGCGCCTGGACGGGAGAGACCCAGTACTTC. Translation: CASSAWTGETQYF.